Shown below are 13 T cell receptor beta chains from a single sample sequenced in a study of healthy donors' naive CD4 and CD8 T cells. A linear amplification protocol produced the TCR libraries from around 0.55 ug of total RNA. In TCRdb, the reads were re-called with MiXCR into one record per CDR3 protein. This sample has roughly 200,000 distinct CDR3 sequences, with around 74% found just once. The source material was naive CD4+ and CD8+ T cells sorted from blood, pooled from several donors. These receptors were obtained from a pool of human donors in good health; the sample pools cells from several healthy donors.

This clonotype was detected only a few times. The rearrangement links TRBV19 to TRBJ2-5, with 8 bases aligning to TRBD1. V was pared by 4 bases and J by 5 bases, with 6 bases of the junction left unmatched. Germline loops: CDR1 LNHDA, CDR2 SQIVND (reference sequence). This CDR3 has 14 amino acids. Here the CDR3 DNA reads TGTGCCAGTAGTACGACGACAGGGGTCGAGACCCAGTACTTC. Translated: CASSTTTGVETQYF.

This clonotype appeared once. The chain uses TRBV29-1 and TRBJ2-5; TRBD2 agrees at 10 bases. Germline CDR1 is SQVTM and CDR2 is ANQGSEA. Germline trimming cut 4 bases from V and 4 bases from J; bases unmatched to any gene: 15. CDR3 length: 17 residues. CDR3 bases: TGCAGCGTTGGTGTTGGACTAGCGGCCCCAAAGGGAGAGACCCAGTACTTC. Residues: CSVGVGLAAPKGETQYF.

The V gene is TRBV5-1, the J gene TRBJ1-5; D ambiguous. The V end lost 0 bases, the J end lost 2 bases, and 9 bases lay between the germline ends. The CDR3 covers 15 residues. Germline CDR1 SGHRS, CDR2 YFSETQ. In DNA form, the CDR3 reads TGCGCCAGCAGCTTGGGCCCCACTGGCAATCAGCCCCAGCATTTT. Translating gives CASSLGPTGNQPQHF.

This rearrangement joins TRBV20-1 to TRBJ1-1; D is undetermined. Germline V lookup: CDR1 DFQATT, CDR2 SNEGSKA (reference sequence). Deletions cut 4 bases from V and 4 bases from J, with 10 bases between. This CDR3 has 12 residues. CDR3 region: CSATAWATEAFF. CDR3 DNA sequence: TGCAGTGCTACGGCGTGGGCCACTGAAGCTTTCTTT.

Worth noting for this clonotype: A read error may account for a junction end that differs from germline. The chain has TRBV5-6 and TRBJ2-2, with D perhaps TRBD2 (6 bases). The CDR3 is 16 residues long. The germline V gene encodes CDR1 SGHDT and CDR2 YYEEEE. The DNA for the CDR3 is TGCGCCAGCAGCCAAGATGTAGCGGCGAACACCGGGGAGCTGTTTTTT. This translates into CASSQDVAANTGELFF.

This clonotype was observed a handful of times. The chain uses TRBV19 and TRBJ2-1, with a tentative D call TRBD1 (5 bases). The V end lost 3 bases, the J end lost 6 bases, and 9 bases lay between the germline ends. CDR1 and CDR2 (germline): LNHDA, SQIVND (reference sequence). CDR3 length equals 13 residues. CDR3 sequence: CASSMAQGNEQFF. Written as DNA, the CDR3 is TGTGCCAGTAGTATGGCGCAGGGCAATGAGCAGTTCTTC.

This clonotype was seen more than once but under ten times. The gene calls are TRBV19 and TRBJ1-2, with D possibly matching TRBD1 (5 bases). Germline values: CDR1 LNHDA, CDR2 SQIVND (reference sequence). V was cut by 7 bases and J by 4 bases, with 16 bases left in between. The CDR3 loop spans 14 amino acids. In DNA form, the CDR3 reads TGTGCCAGTATAAGCGACAGTTTGGGCTATGGCTACACCTTC. It yields the protein CASISDSLGYGYTF.

This clonotype was observed once. V gene TRBV19 combines with J gene TRBJ1-3; 7 nucleotides align to TRBD1. The junction had 12 bases not matched to a gene; V was cut back by 4 bases and J by 0 bases. Germline values: CDR1 LNHDA, CDR2 SQIVND (reference sequence). The CDR3 is 18 residues long. The CDR3 here is CASSTPSQDRFSGNTIYF. The CDR3 DNA reads TGTGCCAGTAGTACTCCGTCTCAGGACAGGTTCTCTGGAAACACCATATATTTT.

The CDR3 region is CASSYSENTDTQYF. CDR3 nucleotides: TGTGCCAGCAGTTACTCCGAGAACACAGATACGCAGTATTTT. J is TRBJ2-3 and V is TRBV6-5; D is uncertain. The germline CDR1 and CDR2 sequences are MNHEY and SVGAGI. The CDR3 contains 14 residues. V shed 0 bases and J shed 2 bases, with 6 bases lying between them.

J is TRBJ2-3 and V is TRBV11-2; the D is unclear. There are 12 residues in the CDR3. CDR1 is SGHAT, CDR2 FQNNGV, per germline. Trimming took off 4 bases at V and 5 bases at J, with 7 bases between the two ends. The CDR3 bases are TGTGCCAGCAGCTATCTCCGAGATACGCAGTATTTT. This translates into CASSYLRDTQYF.

The chain links TRBV5-6 to TRBJ2-1; D gene uncertain. The V end was cut by 0 bases, the J end by 3 bases, with 13 bases between. Germline CDR1 and CDR2: SGHDT and YYEEEE. The CDR3 sequence is 16 residues long. This CDR3 is CASSLARLGDYNEQFF. In nucleotides, the CDR3 is TGTGCCAGCAGCTTGGCTCGACTGGGTGACTACAATGAGCAGTTCTTC.

The rearrangement links TRBV29-1 to TRBJ2-1; 7 bases map to TRBD1. V lost 2 bases, J lost 0 bases, and 13 bases stayed unmatched. This CDR3 spans 18 amino acids. The germline V gene has CDR1 SQVTM and CDR2 ANQGSEA. CDR3 DNA: TGCAGCGTTGAATCCGACAGGGCAAGGGGGAGCTCCTACAATGAGCAGTTCTTC. It specifies CSVESDRARGSSYNEQFF.

V and J are TRBV30 and TRBJ1-2; a weak D match, TRBD1 (6 bases). This CDR3 comprises 14 residues. Trimming removed 2 bases from V and 5 bases from J, with 15 bases in between. Germline lookup yields CDR1 GTSNPN and CDR2 SVGIG (reference sequence). CDR3 coding DNA: TGTGCCTGGAGTCGCCCGGGACACCGGTATGGCTACACCTTC. This sequence encodes CAWSRPGHRYGYTF.